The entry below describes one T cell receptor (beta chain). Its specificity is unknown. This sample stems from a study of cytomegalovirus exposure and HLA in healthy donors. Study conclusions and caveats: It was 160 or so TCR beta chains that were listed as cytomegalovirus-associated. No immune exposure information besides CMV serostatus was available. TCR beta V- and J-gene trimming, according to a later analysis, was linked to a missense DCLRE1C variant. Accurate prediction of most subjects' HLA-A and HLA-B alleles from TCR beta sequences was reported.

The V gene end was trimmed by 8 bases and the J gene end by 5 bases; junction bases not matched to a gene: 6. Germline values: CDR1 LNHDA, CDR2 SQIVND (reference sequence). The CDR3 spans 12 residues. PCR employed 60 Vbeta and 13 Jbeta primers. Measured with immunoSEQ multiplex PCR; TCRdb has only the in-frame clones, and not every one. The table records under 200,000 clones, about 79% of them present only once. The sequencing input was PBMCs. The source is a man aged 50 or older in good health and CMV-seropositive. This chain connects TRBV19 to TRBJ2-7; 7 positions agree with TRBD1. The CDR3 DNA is TGTGCCAGTCGGGACAGCCCCAACGAGCAGTACTTC. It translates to CASRDSPNEQYF.